The present TCR beta chain was sequenced within a study of blood T cell repertoires in COVID-19 (dated by TCRdb to 2020 to 2022). Broadly, across the study: Collaborator samples came from the United States, Italy and Spain and covered acute and convalescent phases of COVID-19. The dataset comprised deeply sampled blood TCRbeta repertoires from subjects exposed to, actively infected with, or recovered from COVID-19. Where HLA class I and class II types were available, the types were taken from metadata supplied by the sample provider, not from assay-based typing. The prospective study material was composed of cDNA or gDNA derived from T cells, B-cell-depleted T cells, or PBMCs. Sample metadata almost always included a de-identified subject ID, COVID-19 status, age in years and sex. The repertoires were released in a freely available public database meant as a resource for research on the immune response to SARS-CoV-2. Samples came from the ongoing ImmuneRACE study (first 160 participants) plus 1,254 subjects from 6 global collaborators.

Samples from volunteer blood donors who had recovered from COVID-19 were contributed by a second Seattle source. Each collaborating institution followed its own protocols to collect whole blood in K2EDTA tubes. For TCRbeta analysis, collaborators shipped samples in one of three forms: frozen whole blood, isolated PBMCs, or DNA extracted from either of those sample types. Comments on this clone: Its antigen is currently not known. No base qualities exist here, and no much larger clone lies one base off it.

Overall results and qualifications from the work: The amount of clinical and demographic metadata varied by source and participant and was provided uncurated.

The immunoSEQ Assay, a bias-controlled multiplex PCR, was used to amplify TCRbeta CDR3 regions from genomic DNA. The authors' analysis ran thus. Within the assay, amplification of reference gene primers was used to estimate how many nucleated cells each sample contained. Sequence reads were collapsed and filtered to measure the absolute abundance of every unique TCRbeta CDR3 rearrangement. For each sample, productive Simpson clonality was calculated as the square root of Simpson's diversity index over productive rearrangements. As stored in TCRdb, this immuneACCESS dataset retains in-frame rearrangements with V and J assigned. A fraction of the clones does not appear; measured against another copy, unresolved V genes explain less than half of the discrepancy, and the remainder lacks a known reason. The DNA gave D and trimming, while V, J and clone size come from that table. This sample has some 290,000 clones in its table, and around 90% of those were observed once. The ten top clones hold over 2% of the sample.

Measured from the cysteine to the phenylalanine, the CDR3 is 16 residues long. This entry keeps only the CDR3 DNA: 48 bases, framed from base 1. From the germline V gene (reference sequence), CDR1 is GTSNPN and CDR2 is SVGIG. V is clipped by 0 bases and J by 4 bases, and the sequence between their germline boundaries is 15 bases long. The material sequenced was peripheral blood. The rearrangement combines TRBV30 with TRBJ2-2; tentative D gene TRBD2, with 5 bases matching. The source of this sequence is a woman in her fifties or sixties who had recovered from COVID-19. The nucleotide sequence is TGTGCCTGGAGTGTATTAGGGAGAAGAGGCACCGGGGAGCTGTTTTTT. Its coded protein is CAWSVLGRRGTGELFF.